This T cell receptor beta chain was sequenced in a study of cytomegalovirus exposure and HLA in healthy donors (dated by TCRdb to about 2017). At the level of the whole study: According to an earlier analysis of several hundred of the donors, 150 million to 200 million T cells yielded over 90 million unique TCR beta sequences and around 300 Gb of sequence data. Roughly 300 gigabases of sequencing data and tens of millions of unique TCR sequences made up an early release that covered fewer than 650 HLA-typed donors. Of the roughly 400 genotyped donors, about 84% fell in the genetic ancestry cluster associated with self-reported Caucasian donors. The study aimed to test whether cataloging public T cell receptors could reveal signatures of past pathogen exposure. The study used immunosequencing to profile the T cell repertoires of 666 subjects and linked those repertoires to cytomegalovirus serostatus. Along with the approximately 620-subject first cohort, a separate validation cohort of approximately 110 different subjects was used. To predict cytomegalovirus infection status, the study combined high-throughput TCR immunosequencing, statistical association of individual TCRs with disease status, and machine learning. A later analysis re-analyzed previously published TCR beta repertoires from 666 donors and added high-resolution HLA genotyping to study TCR occurrence patterns. The later analysis used no new phenotypic data to find candidate immune exposures, relying instead on TCR beta sequences and their occurrence across donors. To decide whether each TCR beta V gene segment behaved as functional or pseudogenic, an earlier analysis of nearly 600 of the donors relied on high-throughput TCR beta sequencing. Alongside the repertoire data, information on donor age, sex, ethnicity and CMV serostatus was compiled. In a later genetic analysis, genome-wide SNP genotypes for 398 of the 666 donors were used, and that subset was treated as a discovery cohort. Every repertoire in the discovery cohort had been generated on one and the same sequencing platform. Both class I and class II loci were covered by HLA typing, at four-digit resolution. Typing coverage varied by locus: roughly 629-640 donors for A, B, C, DRB1 and DQB1; more than 500 for DQA1; over 600 for DPA1; approximately 490 for DPB1. Roughly five DR-DQ haplotypes were handled as single units for association and clustering because linkage in the cohort was strong. Among under 450 genotyped donors of the cohort, an average of about 240,000 unique TCR beta nucleotide sequences were sequenced per donor, roughly 20% of them non-productive.

CDR1 LGHNA and CDR2 YNFKEQ were looked up in the germline V gene. Including the terminal cysteine and phenylalanine, the CDR3 comprises 16 residues. Just CDR3 DNA is preserved here, 48 bases in frame from base 1. The junction carries 15 bases between V and J, which are trimmed by 4 bases and 1 base respectively. In the case of this clone: Its binding antigen is unknown. The sample holds no much larger clone one base away, and base qualities are not on file.

General study outcomes and caveats: In the study, some 160 TCR beta chains were listed as associated with cytomegalovirus. Because the 87-base-pair reads could not distinguish some IMGT-functional V segments, including TRBV6-2 and TRBV6-3, those segments were excluded. In a later genetic analysis, fewer N-insertions in productive TCRs were reported among donors in an Asian-associated ancestry cluster than the roughly 670-donor mean. A later analysis found that most CMV-associated TCR beta chains appeared HLA-restricted, with HLA associations seemingly driven largely by CMV exposure. Several of the top co-occurrence clusters appeared to be linked to parvovirus B19, influenza, CMV and Epstein-Barr virus, according to a later analysis. A later analysis associated about 17,000 TCR beta sequences with specific HLA alleles at a false discovery rate of 0.05. A further reported finding was that TCR beta sequences accurately predicted the HLA-A and HLA-B alleles for most subjects in the first cohort. In a later analysis, HLA-associated TCR beta chains were found to be more clonally expanded and to have lower generation probabilities than equally common non-associated chains. It was suggested by the authors that the approach could potentially be generalized to other disease states and immunological phenotypes. In a later analysis, TCR association rates were found to vary across HLA loci, with the most associated TCRs seen for DRB1 alleles and the fewest for HLA-C alleles. In vitro tests confirmed that a few of the cytomegalovirus-associated TCR beta chains recognize cytomegalovirus antigens. Linkage disequilibrium might explain the correlated functional status among segregating V segments, but an unknown experimental factor could not be ruled out. A later genetic analysis associated a missense DCLRE1C variant with V-gene and J-gene trimming of TCR beta chains, and an independent cohort replicated the association. Because some donors lacked HLA typing at each locus, the association tests relied only on the typed subset. The classifier was reported to diagnose cytomegalovirus status with high specificity and sensitivity in both the original and validation cohorts. When HLA alleles, especially DR and DQ, strongly co-occurred, attributing TCR associations to individual alleles was difficult. An earlier analysis of some 560 of the donors showed that most TCR beta V segments appeared in productive rearrangements either about 87% or about 30% of the time, which broadly matched IMGT annotations. For the cohort, immune exposure information was limited to CMV serostatus. While some public TCRs were present in many individuals, most TCR sequences turned up only very rarely across donors. Presence/absence analyses assumed roughly uniform sequencing depth across donors, an assumption that may not hold. Because counts were too low, seventeen rarely observed V segments, including chromosome 9 orphons, were left out of the earlier analysis of several hundred of the donors. A group of highly shared sequence variants was considered likely to be a technical artifact of the sequencing pipeline. Only TCR beta chains were sequenced in this cohort, and the absence of alpha or paired-chain data limited detectable features.

Library preparation employed the immunoSEQ multiplex PCR assay. The multiplex PCR relied on a mix of 60 forward primers for TCR Vbeta segments and 13 reverse primers for TCR Jbeta segments. Amplification of the CDR3 region of rearranged TCR beta genes was performed with a multiplex PCR assay on genomic DNA. Amplified TCR beta libraries were sequenced as 87-base-pair reads on the Illumina HiSeq System. As for the authors' bioinformatics: In a later analysis, some 80 million unique TCR beta chains were counted across the approximately 620 repertoires, and around 11 million of these chains were shared by at least two donors. Raw reads were error-corrected and collapsed into unique sequences by a nearest-neighbor algorithm in which closely related sequences were merged to remove PCR and sequencing errors. V, D and J gene segments were assigned by aligning CDR3 sequences to IMGT reference sequences. For a sequence to be retained, a match of at least six nucleotides was required to both a V gene segment and a J gene segment. Rearrangements were classified as productive when the CDR3 lacked stop codons and remained in frame with V and J, and all other rearrangements were classified as non-productive. Following IMGT convention, CDR3 was defined as the stretch from the second conserved V-encoded cysteine up to the conserved J-encoded phenylalanine. In an earlier analysis of approximately 590 of the donors, sequences lacking an unambiguous match to a single V gene segment were excluded. An earlier analysis of around 600 of the donors classified V segments as functional when productive rearrangements were above 56.7% and as segregating when the standard deviation between donors was above 5%. A statistical classification framework was developed to diagnose cytomegalovirus status using the catalog of TCR beta chain sequences. A later analysis assigned V and J genes by comparing TCR nucleotide sequences with IMGT/GENE-DB human TR gene sequences. In a later analysis, CDR3 sequences and most-parsimonious VDJ recombination scenarios were assigned using the TCRdist pipeline. In a later analysis, each TCR beta chain was defined by its CDR3 amino acid sequence together with its V-gene family, and reads without a unique V-gene family were excluded. As a way to deal with suspected cross-contamination and a sequencing artifact, a later analysis dropped over 550 nucleotide sequences that were highly shared and had low generation probability. A later analysis calculated a clonal expansion index for each public chain from normalized within-repertoire ranks of inferred template counts. Generation probabilities in a later analysis came from a VDJ recombination model fitted to out-of-frame rearrangements, and those results were checked against IGoR. Hypergeometric tests were used in a later analysis to score TCR-TCR, TCR-HLA and TCR-CMV co-occurrence, with a repertoire-size bias correction applied to the TCR pairs. A later analysis estimated false discovery rates by permuting HLA or CMV assignments 20 times. In a later analysis, co-occurring TCRs were grouped using DBSCAN, and TCRdist sequence similarity was added for clustering within HLA-allele-positive subsets. Repertoires with fewer than 30,000 or more than 120,000 public chains, plus five repertoires with anomalous nucleotide sharing, were excluded from co-occurrence clustering. TCRdb obtained this table from immuneACCESS and retained in-frame rearrangements with V and J assigned. These tables miss some clones; where compared with another copy, unresolved V genes account for less than half of the shortfall, and the remainder is unexplained. The V and J calls and clone size were taken over from that table, and D and trimming were inferred from the DNA. Across this sample there are about 110,000 clones, with 82% seen only once. The ten most abundant clones make up roughly 3% of the sample.

The cohort was made up of approximately 670 healthy bone marrow donors. All cohort members were sampled while nominally healthy, although unrecorded immune exposures were likely present. The donor was CMV seropositive and was included in the group of about 290 seropositive cohort members. A peripheral blood sample was provided by each donor, and peripheral blood mononuclear cells were used for TCR beta sequencing. The Qiagen DNeasy Blood Extraction Kit was used to extract genomic DNA from the blood cell samples. Sequencing used PBMCs. The sequence was collected from a man in his thirties or forties in good health and CMV-seropositive. The rearrangement joined TRBV4-2 to TRBJ2-3; no D gene is confidently identified. The nucleotide sequence reads as follows: TGTGCCAGCAGCCCCCCCGATGACGGAGGCACAGATACGCAGTATTTT. The translation is CASSPPDDGGTDTQYF.